One and the same sample provided the 17 T cell receptor beta chains below, sequenced in a study of blood T cell repertoires in COVID-19. Clones were sequenced by immunoSEQ multiplex PCR, and TCRdb holds only the in-frame ones, with some missing. This sample carries roughly 200,000 clones, about 83% of them seen once, and the ten largest clones take about 4.6%. The specimen sequenced was PBMCs or T cells enriched from blood (not recorded which). The receptors originated from a woman aged 50 to 60 who had been exposed to COVID-19.

The chain carries TRBV4-3 and TRBJ2-5; D unresolved. V was shortened by 6 bases and J by 4 bases, with 18 bases between the two germline ends. Looked up from germline, CDR1 is LGHNA and CDR2 is YSLEER. CDR3 length equals 15 residues. The CDR3 bases are TGCGCCAGCAGTCCGTCAGTCAGGTCTGGAGAGACCCAGTACTTC. This sequence encodes CASSPSVRSGETQYF.

The genes are TRBV9 and TRBJ2-3; TRBD2 aligns across 14 bases. The V gene end was trimmed by 0 bases and the J gene end by 2 bases; junction bases not matched to a gene: 5. This CDR3 comprises 18 residues. Germline V gives CDR1 SGDLS, CDR2 YYNGEE. CDR3 residues: CASSVGTSGGTYTDTQYF. As DNA, the CDR3 is TGTGCCAGCAGCGTAGGGACTAGCGGGGGGACGTACACAGATACGCAGTATTTT.

The chain links TRBV9 to TRBJ2-7; TRBD2 aligns across 9 bases. This CDR3 has 16 residues. V lost 0 bases and J lost 2; bases outside the gene matches: 6. The germline gives CDR1 SGDLS, CDR2 YYNGEE. The CDR3 sequence: CASSVEGAGGPYEQYF. The CDR3 DNA follows: TGTGCCAGCAGCGTAGAGGGTGCGGGGGGGCCCTACGAGCAGTACTTC.

J is TRBJ2-7 and V is TRBV15; D remains ambiguous. Germline V gene sequence: CDR1 LNHNV, CDR2 YYDKDF (reference sequence). The CDR3 length is 15 residues. V gave up 0 bases and J gave up 6 bases, with 15 bases separating them. Here the CDR3 reads CATSRDPRARGEQYF. The CDR3 DNA reads TGTGCCACCAGCAGAGATCCCCGCGCCCGAGGCGAGCAGTACTTC.

The genes are TRBV5-6 and TRBJ1-6; 8 bases align to TRBD1. This CDR3 spans 14 amino acids. Trimming cost V 5 bases and J 6 bases; bases outside gene matches: 4. CDR1 and CDR2 (germline): SGHDT, YYEEEE. For the CDR3, the DNA is TGTGCCAGCAGGGGACAGGCAGGTAATTCACCCCTCCACTTT. Amino acids: CASRGQAGNSPLHF.

This clone was seen at least ten times. This chain joins TRBV2 and TRBJ2-5, with D hard to call. Germline loops: CDR1 SNHLY, CDR2 FYNNEI. V was cut by 8 bases and J by 2 bases, with 9 bases left in between. There are 12 residues in the CDR3. The CDR3 loop reads CASGRYQETQYF. CDR3 nucleotides: TGTGCCAGCGGCAGGTATCAAGAGACCCAGTACTTC.

V usage is TRBV6-6 and J usage is TRBJ2-2; D gene unclear. The germline V and J ends were trimmed by 7 bases and 0 bases, with 6 bases remaining between them. Germline loops: CDR1 MNHNY, CDR2 SVGAGI (reference sequence). The CDR3 runs 13 residues. The CDR3 DNA reads as TGTGCCAGCACGGTAGCGAACACCGGGGAGCTGTTTTTT. It is translated as CASTVANTGELFF.

The chain is built from TRBV10-2 and TRBJ2-3; no reliable D call. Trimming took 4 bases from V and 1 from J, leaving 6 bases between them. In germline, CDR1 is WSHSY, CDR2 SAAADI. The CDR3 spans 13 residues. CDR3 region: CASSGARTDTQYF. The CDR3 region has the DNA TGCGCCAGCAGTGGGGCCCGCACAGATACGCAGTATTTT.

This chain joins TRBV28 and TRBJ1-1; 7 bases align to TRBD1. The ends lost 7 bases at V and 5 bases at J; junction bases unmatched: 10. The CDR3 length is 14 residues. Germline loops: CDR1 MDHEN, CDR2 SYDVKM. DNA for the CDR3: TGTGCCAGCATCCAGGGGGATTGGGGGACTGAAGCTTTCTTT. It specifies CASIQGDWGTEAFF.

This sequence joins TRBV6-5 and TRBJ1-2; 7 nucleotides line up with TRBD1. The J segment lost 4 bases and the V segment lost 11 bases, leaving 10 bases of the junction unmatched. Germline CDR1 and CDR2: MNHEY and SVGAGI. This CDR3 spans 13 amino acids. In nucleotides, the CDR3 is TGTGCCGTAGAACAGGGGTACCTCTATGGCTACACCTTC. Amino acids: CAVEQGYLYGYTF.

The V and J genes are TRBV11-2 and TRBJ2-7; TRBD1 aligns across 7 bases. V lost 5 bases to trimming and J lost 5 bases; unmatched junction nucleotides: 12. The CDR3 extends over 15 amino acids. Germline CDR1 SGHAT, CDR2 FQNNGV. As DNA, the CDR3 is TGTGCCAGCAGCATTCGCTCAGGGGGAATTCACGAGCAGTACTTC. Translated, it gives CASSIRSGGIHEQYF.

The J gene is TRBJ2-2, the V gene TRBV15; maybe TRBD2 (5 bases). The germline gives CDR1 LNHNV, CDR2 YYDKDF (reference sequence). CDR3 length: 17 amino acids. Trimming cost V 3 bases and J 0 bases, with 14 bases left between them. This CDR3 is CATSSKLSGPNTGELFF. The CDR3 coding sequence is TGTGCCACCAGCAGTAAACTAAGCGGACCGAACACCGGGGAGCTGTTTTTT.

V usage is TRBV6-4 and J usage is TRBJ1-6, with D possibly matching TRBD1 (5 bases). This CDR3 has 13 amino acids. V was cut by 5 bases and J by 9 bases, with 11 bases left in between. Germline V gives CDR1 MRHNA, CDR2 SNTAGT. CDR3 sequence reads: CASSLDRLSPLHF. CDR3 sequence (DNA): TGTGCCAGCAGTCTAGACAGACTTTCACCCCTCCACTTT.

V and J are TRBV5-4 and TRBJ2-6; D gene uncertain. V was shortened by 4 bases and J by 0 bases, with 11 bases between the two germline ends. Germline assignment: CDR1 SGHNT and CDR2 YYREEE (reference sequence). CDR3 length equals 16 residues. In DNA form, the CDR3 reads TGTGCCAGCAGCGATAACACCCTCTCTGGGGCCAACGTCCTGACTTTC. Amino acid sequence: CASSDNTLSGANVLTF.

This clone appeared once. The chain carries TRBV19 and TRBJ1-1; 7 nucleotides align to TRBD1. Germline assignment: CDR1 LNHDA and CDR2 SQIVND (reference sequence). J was trimmed by 1 base and V by 4 bases; bases with no gene match: 3. The CDR3 covers 14 residues. The CDR3 DNA follows: TGTGCCAGTAGTAAACGGACAGGGAACACTGAAGCTTTCTTT. Its protein product is CASSKRTGNTEAFF.

The chain joins TRBV9 to TRBJ1-2; 9 bases map to TRBD1. V shed 0 bases, J shed 10 bases, and the junction held 7 bases outside the gene matches. Germline V gene sequence: CDR1 SGDLS, CDR2 YYNGEE. This CDR3 spans 14 amino acids. CDR3 sequence (DNA): TGTGCCAGCAGCGTAGGGGTAGGGACAGGGCACTACACCTTC. It is translated as CASSVGVGTGHYTF. The entire variable domain, with the rest obtained from reference TRBV9 and TRBJ1-2, is as follows: DSGVTQTPKHLITATGQRVTLRCSPRSGDLSVYWYQQSLDQGLQFLIQYYNGEERAKGNILERFSAQQFPDLHSELNLSSLELGDSALYFCASSVGVGTGHYTFGSGTRLTVV.

The gene calls are TRBV4-3 and TRBJ2-3; 16 nucleotides align to TRBD2. Per germline, CDR1 LGHNA and CDR2 YSLEER. The CDR3 has 17 amino acids. V was clipped by 3 bases and J by 5 bases; unmatched bases: 5. CDR3 region: CASSQGTSGGVGDTQYF. In DNA, the CDR3 is TGCGCCAGCAGCCAGGGGACTAGCGGGGGGGTTGGAGATACGCAGTATTTT.